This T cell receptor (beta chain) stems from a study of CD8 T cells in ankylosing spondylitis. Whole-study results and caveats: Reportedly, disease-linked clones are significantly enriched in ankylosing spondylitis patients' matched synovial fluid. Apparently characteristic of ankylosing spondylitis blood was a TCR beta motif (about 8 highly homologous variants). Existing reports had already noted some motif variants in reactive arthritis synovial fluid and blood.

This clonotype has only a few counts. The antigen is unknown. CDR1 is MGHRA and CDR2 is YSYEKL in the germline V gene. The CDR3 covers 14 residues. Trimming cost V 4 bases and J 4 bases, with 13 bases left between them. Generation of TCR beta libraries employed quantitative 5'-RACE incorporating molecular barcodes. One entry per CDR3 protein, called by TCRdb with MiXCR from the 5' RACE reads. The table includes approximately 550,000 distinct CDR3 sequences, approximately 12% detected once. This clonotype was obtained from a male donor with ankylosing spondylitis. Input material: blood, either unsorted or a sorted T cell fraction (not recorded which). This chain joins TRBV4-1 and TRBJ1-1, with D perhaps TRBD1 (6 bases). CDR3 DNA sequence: TGCGCCAGCAGCCGGGACAACCGGGGCACTGAAGCTTTCTTT. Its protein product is CASSRDNRGTEAFF.